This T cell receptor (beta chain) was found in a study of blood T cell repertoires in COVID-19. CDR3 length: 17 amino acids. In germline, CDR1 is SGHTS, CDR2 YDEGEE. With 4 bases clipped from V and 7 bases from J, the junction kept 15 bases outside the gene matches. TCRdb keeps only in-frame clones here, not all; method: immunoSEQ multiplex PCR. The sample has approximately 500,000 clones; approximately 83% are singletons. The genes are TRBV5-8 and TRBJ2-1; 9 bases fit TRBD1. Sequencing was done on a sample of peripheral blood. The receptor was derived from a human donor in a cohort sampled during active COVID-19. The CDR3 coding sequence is TGTGCCAGCAGCCAAACCTCCGGGACAGGGTTCTATAATGAGCAGTTCTTC. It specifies CASSQTSGTGFYNEQFF.